The T cell receptor (beta chain) described here comes from a study of blood T cell repertoires in COVID-19. Turning to the study itself: Sites across the United States, Italy and Spain contributed samples from acute and convalescent COVID-19.

Participants' own reports of clinical history determined their cohort assignment. V lost 2 bases and J 0 bases, leaving 15 bases between the germline ends. The CDR3 runs to 16 residues. Germline V lookup: CDR1 SGHTS, CDR2 YDEGEE. This clone came up a few times. Libraries were prepared by immunoSEQ multiplex PCR; TCRdb keeps only in-frame clonotypes and omits some of them. The sample lists fewer than 300,000 clones; around 83% were seen once. The TCR originated in a man in his forties who had been exposed to COVID-19. The gene calls are TRBV5-8 and TRBJ2-7; possible D gene TRBD1, 6 bases. Input material: PBMCs or T cells enriched from blood (not recorded which). CDR3 sequence (DNA): TGTGCCAGCAGCTTCCACCGGGACACTAGCTCCTACGAGCAGTACTTC. It specifies CASSFHRDTSSYEQYF. Full variable domain (remainder filled in from reference TRBV5-8 and TRBJ2-7): EAGVTQSPTHLIKTRGQQATLRCSPISGHTSVYWYQQALGLGLQFLLWYDEGEERNRGNFPPRFSGRQFPNYSSELNVNALELEDSALYLCASSFHRDTSSYEQYFGPGTRLTVT.